This TCR beta chain was recorded in a study of T-cell reconstitution after alpha-beta-depleted transplantation in children. Of note for this clonotype: Its antigen is as yet unknown.

Points from the study as a whole: The study traced high day-60 TCRbeta diversity in some patients to surviving recipient T cells and thymic progenitors. When one year had passed after transplant, most T-cell counts and diversity came from newly produced T cells. Several hundred expanded graft clones reportedly gave rise to the alpha-beta T cells present about two months after transplant.

The CDR3 is made up of 15 amino acids. Researchers prepared the TCRbeta library using unique molecular identifiers, the study reports. TCRdb re-called the PCR reads with MiXCR, one entry per CDR3 protein. The sample comprises some 600,000 distinct CDR3 sequences, over 10% of which are singletons, and 2% to 2.5% rests with the top ten. This chain connects TRBV21-1 to TRBJ2-3; the table names TRBD2, a call not compared with the DNA. TRBV21-1 is reported as a pseudogene. Sequences were derived from PBMCs, mostly from graft donor cells, sampled 360 days after TCRalphabeta/CD19-depleted stem cell transplant. This sequence originates from a male patient between 10 and 17 years old who had a stem cell transplant for acute myeloid leukemia, so the T cells may come from the graft donor. The CDR3 DNA reads as TGTGCCAGCAGCAAAATGACGGGATTAACAGATACGCAGTATTTT. It specifies CASSKMTGLTDTQYF.